This T cell receptor (beta chain) was observed in a study of shared clonotypes between healthy human individuals. The CDR3 runs to 15 residues. Germline CDR1 and CDR2: SGDLS and YYNGEE. The ends were cut back, 0 bases at V and 4 bases at J, with 13 bases in the middle. Evenly divided among several immunoSEQ plates was the genomic DNA of each subset. The authors' processing: In the immunoSEQ data, sequences were junction-only and lacked quality scores, so filtering differed. Measured with immunoSEQ multiplex PCR; TCRdb has only the in-frame clones, and not every one. D and trimming come from the DNA, and the V and J calls and clone size come from that table. Of about half a million clones detected, 65% to 80% appear once; the ten largest clones hold about 12%.

The receptor comes from a woman in her forties in good health. Some clones in this sample may be carry-over from other donors' samples. The chain recombines TRBV9 with TRBJ1-1, with D possibly being TRBD1 (5 bases). Sequencing used PBMCs. The CDR3 loop is CASSVGGAGSTEAFF. DNA of the CDR3: TGTGCCAGCAGCGTAGGAGGGGCAGGGAGCACTGAAGCTTTCTTT.